This TCR beta chain is drawn from a study of T cell responses to AZD1222 COVID-19 vaccine. Overall study context: Pooled together were second doses at about 4 or about 12 weeks.

Method: immunoSEQ multiplex PCR; TCRdb's copy keeps in-frame clones and lacks some. The table lists roughly 100,000 clones, roughly 83% of them singletons. This clone is a singleton in its sample. Germline lookup yields CDR1 SGDLS and CDR2 YYNGEE. V was cut by 4 bases and J by 0 bases, with 11 bases left in between. The CDR3 is 15 amino acids. This chain connects TRBV9 to TRBJ1-3, with D possibly being TRBD1 (5 bases). The starting material was peripheral blood, obtained on day 0 of AZD1222 vaccination. This sequence was found in an adult in good health. The CDR3 sequence: CASSFADSSGNTIYF. The CDR3 nucleotides read TGTGCCAGCAGCTTCGCCGACAGCTCTGGAAACACCATATATTTT.